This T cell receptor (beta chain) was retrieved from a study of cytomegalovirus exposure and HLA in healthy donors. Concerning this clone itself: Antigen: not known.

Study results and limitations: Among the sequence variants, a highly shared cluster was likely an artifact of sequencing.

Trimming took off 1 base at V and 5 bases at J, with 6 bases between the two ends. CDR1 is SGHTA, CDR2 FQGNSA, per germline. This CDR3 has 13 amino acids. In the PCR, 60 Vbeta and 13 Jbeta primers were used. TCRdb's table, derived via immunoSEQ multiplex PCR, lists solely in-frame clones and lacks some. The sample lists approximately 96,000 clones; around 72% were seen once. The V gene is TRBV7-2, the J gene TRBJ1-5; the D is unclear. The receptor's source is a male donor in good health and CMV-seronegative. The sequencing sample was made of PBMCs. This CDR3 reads CASSLGRDQPQHF. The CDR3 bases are TGTGCCAGCAGCTTAGGGAGAGATCAGCCCCAGCATTTT.